This entry describes one TCR beta chain. The antigen is undetermined. Other DNA sequences in the sample encode the same CDR3. The source of the sample is a study of shared clonotypes between healthy human individuals. Study as a whole: Plates per donor: three CD4 naive, three CD4 memory, two CD8 naive, one CD8 memory.

Profiled with immunoSEQ multiplex PCR; TCRdb holds only in-frame clones, not every one. This table has around 2.3 million clones, around 95% appearing once. The CDR3 consists of 14 residues. Germline CDR1 reads SGHTA; CDR2 reads FQGTGA. Between the trimmed V and J ends, which lost 0 bases and 0 bases, there was a span of 4 bases. Findings and caveats of the study: Naive subsets, compared against memory subsets, generally had larger estimated richness values.

This TCR was recovered from a man younger than 35 in good health. The genes are TRBV7-3 and TRBJ2-3; D is undetermined. Sequences were obtained from naive CD4+ T cells sorted from blood. Subset: CD45RA+ positively selected. The DNA of the CDR3 is TGTGCCAGCAGCTTAACCGGGAGCACAGATACGCAGTATTTT. Translated: CASSLTGSTDTQYF.